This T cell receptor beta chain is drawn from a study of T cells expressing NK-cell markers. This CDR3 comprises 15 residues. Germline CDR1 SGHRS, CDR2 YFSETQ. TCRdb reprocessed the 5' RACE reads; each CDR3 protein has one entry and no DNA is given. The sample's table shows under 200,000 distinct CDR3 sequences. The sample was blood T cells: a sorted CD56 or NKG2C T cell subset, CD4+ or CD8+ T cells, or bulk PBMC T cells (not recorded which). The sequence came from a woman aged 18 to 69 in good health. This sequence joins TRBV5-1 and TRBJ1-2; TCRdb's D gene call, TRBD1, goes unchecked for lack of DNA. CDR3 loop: CASSLEWDGPYGYTF.